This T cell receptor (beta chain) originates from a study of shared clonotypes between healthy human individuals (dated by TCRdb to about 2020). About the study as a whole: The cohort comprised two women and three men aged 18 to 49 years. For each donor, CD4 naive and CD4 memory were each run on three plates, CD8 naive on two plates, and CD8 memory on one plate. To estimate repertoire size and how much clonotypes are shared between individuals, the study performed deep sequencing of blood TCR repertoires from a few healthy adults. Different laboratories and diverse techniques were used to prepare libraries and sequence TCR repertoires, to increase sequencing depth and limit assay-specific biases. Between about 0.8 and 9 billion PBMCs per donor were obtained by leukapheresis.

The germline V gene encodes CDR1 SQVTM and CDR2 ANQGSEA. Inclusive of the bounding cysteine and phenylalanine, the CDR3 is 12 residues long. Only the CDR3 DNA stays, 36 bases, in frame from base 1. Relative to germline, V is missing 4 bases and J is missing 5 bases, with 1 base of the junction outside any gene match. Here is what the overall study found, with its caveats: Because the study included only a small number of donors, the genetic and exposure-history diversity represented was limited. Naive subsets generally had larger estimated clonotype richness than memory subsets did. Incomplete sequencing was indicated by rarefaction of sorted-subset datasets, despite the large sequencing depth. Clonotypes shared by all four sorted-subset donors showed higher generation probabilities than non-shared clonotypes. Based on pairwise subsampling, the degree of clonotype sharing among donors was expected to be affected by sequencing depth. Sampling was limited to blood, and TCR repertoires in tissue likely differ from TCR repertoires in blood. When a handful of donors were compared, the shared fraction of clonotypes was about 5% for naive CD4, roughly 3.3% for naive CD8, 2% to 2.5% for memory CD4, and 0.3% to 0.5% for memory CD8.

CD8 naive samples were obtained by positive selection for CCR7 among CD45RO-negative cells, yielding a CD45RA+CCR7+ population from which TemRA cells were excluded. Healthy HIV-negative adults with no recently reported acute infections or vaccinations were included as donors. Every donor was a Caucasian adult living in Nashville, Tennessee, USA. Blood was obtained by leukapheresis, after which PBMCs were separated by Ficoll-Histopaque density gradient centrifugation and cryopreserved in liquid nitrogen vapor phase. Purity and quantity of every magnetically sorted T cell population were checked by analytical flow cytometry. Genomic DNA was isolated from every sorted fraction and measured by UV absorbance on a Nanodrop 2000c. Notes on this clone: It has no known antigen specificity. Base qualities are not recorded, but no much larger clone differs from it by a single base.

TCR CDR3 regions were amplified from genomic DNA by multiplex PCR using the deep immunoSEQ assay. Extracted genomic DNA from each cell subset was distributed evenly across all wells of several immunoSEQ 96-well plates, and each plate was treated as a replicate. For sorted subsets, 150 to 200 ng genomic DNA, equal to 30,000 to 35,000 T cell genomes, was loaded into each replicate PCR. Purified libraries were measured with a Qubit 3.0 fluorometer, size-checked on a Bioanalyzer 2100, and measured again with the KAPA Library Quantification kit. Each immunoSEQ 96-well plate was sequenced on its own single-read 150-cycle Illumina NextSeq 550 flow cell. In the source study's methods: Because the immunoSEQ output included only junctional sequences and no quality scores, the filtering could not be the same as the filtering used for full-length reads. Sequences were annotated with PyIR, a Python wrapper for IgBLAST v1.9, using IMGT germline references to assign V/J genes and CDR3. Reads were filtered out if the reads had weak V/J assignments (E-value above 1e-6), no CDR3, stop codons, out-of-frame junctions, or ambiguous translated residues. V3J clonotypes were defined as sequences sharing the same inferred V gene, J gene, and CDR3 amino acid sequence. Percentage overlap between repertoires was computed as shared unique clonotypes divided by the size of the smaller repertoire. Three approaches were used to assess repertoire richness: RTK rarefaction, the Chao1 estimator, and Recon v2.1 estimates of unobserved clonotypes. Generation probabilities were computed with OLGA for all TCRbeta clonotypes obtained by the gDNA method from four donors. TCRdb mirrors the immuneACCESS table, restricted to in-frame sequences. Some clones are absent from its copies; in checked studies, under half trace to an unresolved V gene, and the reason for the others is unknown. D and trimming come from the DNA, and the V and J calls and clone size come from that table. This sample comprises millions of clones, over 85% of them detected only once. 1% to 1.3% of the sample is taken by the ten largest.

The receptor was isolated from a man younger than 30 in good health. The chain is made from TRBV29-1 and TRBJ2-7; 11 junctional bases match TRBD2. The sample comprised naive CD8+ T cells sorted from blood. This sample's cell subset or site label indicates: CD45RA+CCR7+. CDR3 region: CSVATSGDEQYF. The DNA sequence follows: TGCAGCGTTGCGACTAGCGGGGACGAGCAGTACTTC.